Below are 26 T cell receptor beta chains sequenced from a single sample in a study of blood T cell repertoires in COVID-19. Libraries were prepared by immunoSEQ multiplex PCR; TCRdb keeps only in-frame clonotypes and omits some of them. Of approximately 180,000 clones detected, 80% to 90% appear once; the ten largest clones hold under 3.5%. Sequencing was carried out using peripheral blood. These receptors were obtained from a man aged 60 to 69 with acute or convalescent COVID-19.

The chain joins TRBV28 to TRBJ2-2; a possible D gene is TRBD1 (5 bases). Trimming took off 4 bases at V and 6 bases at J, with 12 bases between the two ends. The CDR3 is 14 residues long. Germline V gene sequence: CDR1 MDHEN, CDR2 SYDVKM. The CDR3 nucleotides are TGTGCCAGCAGTTCGTCAGGGTTATCCGGGGAGCTGTTTTTT. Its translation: CASSSSGLSGELFF.

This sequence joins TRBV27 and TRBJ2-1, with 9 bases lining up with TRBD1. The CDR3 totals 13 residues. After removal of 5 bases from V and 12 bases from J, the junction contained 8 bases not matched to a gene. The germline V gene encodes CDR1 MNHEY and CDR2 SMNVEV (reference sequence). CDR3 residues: CASSPGQGQRQFF. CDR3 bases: TGTGCCAGCAGTCCGGGACAGGGACAGCGGCAGTTCTTC.

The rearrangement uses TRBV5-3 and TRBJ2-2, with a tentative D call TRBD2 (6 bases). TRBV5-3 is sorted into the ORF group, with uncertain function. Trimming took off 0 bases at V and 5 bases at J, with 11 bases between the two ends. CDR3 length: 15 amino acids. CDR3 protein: CARSLAGRSTGELFF. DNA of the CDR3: TGTGCCAGAAGCTTGGCCGGGAGAAGTACCGGGGAGCTGTTTTTT.

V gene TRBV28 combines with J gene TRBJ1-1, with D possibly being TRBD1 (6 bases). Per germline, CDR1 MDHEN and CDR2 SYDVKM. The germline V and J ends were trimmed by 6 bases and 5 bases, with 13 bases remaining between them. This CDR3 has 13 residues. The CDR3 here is CASRLNRVTEAFF. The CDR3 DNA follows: TGTGCCAGCAGGCTAAACAGGGTAACTGAAGCTTTCTTT.

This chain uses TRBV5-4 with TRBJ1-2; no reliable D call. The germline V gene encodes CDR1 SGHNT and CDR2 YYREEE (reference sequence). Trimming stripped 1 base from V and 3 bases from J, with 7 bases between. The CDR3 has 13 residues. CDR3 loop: CASSLRTDYGYTF. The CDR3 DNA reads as TGTGCCAGCAGCTTGCGAACGGACTATGGCTACACCTTC.

Here the CDR3 reads CASSQVTSGRAEQYF. The DNA for the CDR3 is TGTGCCAGCAGCCAAGTGACTAGCGGGAGGGCGGAGCAGTACTTC. This chain uses TRBV3-1 (or the pseudogene TRBV3-2) with TRBJ2-7, with 14 bases lining up with TRBD2. This CDR3 spans 15 amino acids. Germline-derived CDR1 and CDR2 are LGHDT and YNNKEL (reference sequence). Trimming took 1 base from V and 7 from J; bases not matched to a gene: 3.

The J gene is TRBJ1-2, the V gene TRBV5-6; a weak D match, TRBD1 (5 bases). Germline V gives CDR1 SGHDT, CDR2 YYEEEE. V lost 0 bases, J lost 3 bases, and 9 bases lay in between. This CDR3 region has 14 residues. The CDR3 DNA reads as TGTGCCAGCAGCTTGGCTGGGGCGGACTATGGCTACACCTTC. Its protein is CASSLAGADYGYTF.

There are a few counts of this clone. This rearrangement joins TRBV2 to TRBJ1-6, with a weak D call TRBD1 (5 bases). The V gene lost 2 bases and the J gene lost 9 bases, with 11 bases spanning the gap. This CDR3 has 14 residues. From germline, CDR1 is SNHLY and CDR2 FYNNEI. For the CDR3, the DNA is TGTGCCAGCAGTGAAAGGGGAAATGGTTCACCCCTCCACTTT. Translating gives CASSERGNGSPLHF.

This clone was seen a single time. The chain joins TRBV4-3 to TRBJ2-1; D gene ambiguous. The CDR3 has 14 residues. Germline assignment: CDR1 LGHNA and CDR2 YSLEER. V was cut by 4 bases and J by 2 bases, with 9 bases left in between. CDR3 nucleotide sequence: TGCGCCAGCAGCCCCCGACAAACCTACAATGAGCAGTTCTTC. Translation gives CASSPRQTYNEQFF.

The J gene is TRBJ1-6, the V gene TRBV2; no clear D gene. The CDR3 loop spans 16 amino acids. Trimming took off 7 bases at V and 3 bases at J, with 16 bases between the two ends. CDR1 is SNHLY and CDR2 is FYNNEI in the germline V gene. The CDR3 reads CASTQGGPGYNSPLHF. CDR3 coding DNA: TGTGCCAGCACCCAAGGTGGGCCTGGCTATAATTCACCCCTCCACTTT.

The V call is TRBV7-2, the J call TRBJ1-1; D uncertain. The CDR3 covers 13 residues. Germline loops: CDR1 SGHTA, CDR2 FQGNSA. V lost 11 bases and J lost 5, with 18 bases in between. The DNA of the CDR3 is TGTGCCTTAGGGTCCAAAGGGAGGACTGAAGCTTTCTTT. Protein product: CALGSKGRTEAFF.

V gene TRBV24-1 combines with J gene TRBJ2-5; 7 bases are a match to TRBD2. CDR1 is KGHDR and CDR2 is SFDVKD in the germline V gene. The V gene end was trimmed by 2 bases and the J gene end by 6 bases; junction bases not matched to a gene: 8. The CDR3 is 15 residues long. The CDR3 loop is CATSDSLRGVQTQYF. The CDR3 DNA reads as TGTGCCACCAGTGATTCCCTTCGGGGGGTGCAGACCCAGTACTTC.

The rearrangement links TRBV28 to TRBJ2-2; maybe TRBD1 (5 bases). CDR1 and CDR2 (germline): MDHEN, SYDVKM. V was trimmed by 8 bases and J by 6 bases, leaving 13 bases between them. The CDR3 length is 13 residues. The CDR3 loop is CASHPGSAGELFF. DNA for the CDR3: TGTGCCAGCCACCCAGGGTCAGCCGGGGAGCTGTTTTTT.

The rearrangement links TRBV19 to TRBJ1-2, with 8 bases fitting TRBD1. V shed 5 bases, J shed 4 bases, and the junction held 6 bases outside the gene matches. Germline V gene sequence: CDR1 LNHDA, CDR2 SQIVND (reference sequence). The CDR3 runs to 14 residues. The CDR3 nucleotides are TGTGCCAGTAGTCACCAGGACAGGGCCTATGGCTACACCTTC. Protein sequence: CASSHQDRAYGYTF.

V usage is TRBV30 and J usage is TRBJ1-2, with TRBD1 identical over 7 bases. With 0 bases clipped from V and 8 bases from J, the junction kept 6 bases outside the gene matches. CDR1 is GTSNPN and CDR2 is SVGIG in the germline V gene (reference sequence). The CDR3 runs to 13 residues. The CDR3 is CAWSVKGGKGYTF. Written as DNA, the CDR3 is TGTGCCTGGAGTGTAAAAGGGGGCAAAGGCTACACCTTC.

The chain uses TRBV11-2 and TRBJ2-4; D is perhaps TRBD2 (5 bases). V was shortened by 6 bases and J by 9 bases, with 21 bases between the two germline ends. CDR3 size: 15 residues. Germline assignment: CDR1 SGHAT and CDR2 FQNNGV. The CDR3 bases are TGTGCCAGCAGTTTAACTGTAGGCCAGGCGGGCATTCAGTACTTC. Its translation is CASSLTVGQAGIQYF.

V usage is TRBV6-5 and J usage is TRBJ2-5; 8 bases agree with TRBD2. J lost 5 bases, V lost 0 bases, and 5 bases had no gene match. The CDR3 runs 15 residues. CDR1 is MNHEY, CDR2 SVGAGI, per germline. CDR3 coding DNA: TGTGCCAGCAGTTACTCGGCGGGGGGCTTGGAGACCCAGTACTTC. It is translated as CASSYSAGGLETQYF.

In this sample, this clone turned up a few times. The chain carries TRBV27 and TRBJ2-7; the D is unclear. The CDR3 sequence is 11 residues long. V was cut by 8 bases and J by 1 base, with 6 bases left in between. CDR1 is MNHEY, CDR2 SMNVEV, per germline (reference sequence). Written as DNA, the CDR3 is TGTGCCAGCGGGCGTTCCTACGAGCAGTACTTC. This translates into CASGRSYEQYF.

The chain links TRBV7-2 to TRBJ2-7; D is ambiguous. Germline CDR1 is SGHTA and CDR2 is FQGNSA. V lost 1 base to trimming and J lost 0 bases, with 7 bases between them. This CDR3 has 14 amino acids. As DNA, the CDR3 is TGTGCCAGCAGCTTAGATAACGGCTCCTACGAGCAGTACTTC. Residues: CASSLDNGSYEQYF.

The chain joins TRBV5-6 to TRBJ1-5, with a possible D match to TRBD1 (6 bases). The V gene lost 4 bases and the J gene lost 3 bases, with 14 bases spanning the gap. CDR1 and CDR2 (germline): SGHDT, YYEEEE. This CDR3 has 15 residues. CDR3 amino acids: CASSLRGAHNQPQHF. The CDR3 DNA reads TGTGCCAGCAGCCTGCGGGGGGCACACAATCAGCCCCAGCATTTT.

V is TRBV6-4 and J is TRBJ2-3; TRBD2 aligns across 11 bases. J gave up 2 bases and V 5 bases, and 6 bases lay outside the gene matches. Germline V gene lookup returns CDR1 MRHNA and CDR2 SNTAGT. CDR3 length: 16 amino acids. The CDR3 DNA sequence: TGTGCCAGCAGTAAACTAGCGGGGGTTAACACAGATACGCAGTATTTT. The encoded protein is CASSKLAGVNTDTQYF.

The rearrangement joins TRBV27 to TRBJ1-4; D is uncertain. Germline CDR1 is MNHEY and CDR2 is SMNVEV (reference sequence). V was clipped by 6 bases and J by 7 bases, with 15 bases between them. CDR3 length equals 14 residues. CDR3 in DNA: TGTGCCAGCAGCTTAAAACGCAGCGCTGAAAAACTGTTTTTT. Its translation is CASSLKRSAEKLFF.

CDR3 protein: CASSQVGSTDTQYF. The CDR3 DNA reads as TGTGCCAGCAGCCAAGTTGGCAGCACAGATACGCAGTATTTT. The chain employs TRBV4-2 and TRBJ2-3; D remains ambiguous. V shed 1 base and J shed 0 bases, with 5 bases lying between them. Germline V gene lookup returns CDR1 LGHNA and CDR2 YNFKEQ. There are 14 residues in the CDR3.

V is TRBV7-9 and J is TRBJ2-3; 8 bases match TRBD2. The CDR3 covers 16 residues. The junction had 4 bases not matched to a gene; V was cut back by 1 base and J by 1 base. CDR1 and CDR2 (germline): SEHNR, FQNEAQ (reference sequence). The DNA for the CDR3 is TGTGCCAGCAGCTTAGGTGGCGGGAGGCGCACAGATACGCAGTATTTT. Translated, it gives CASSLGGGRRTDTQYF.

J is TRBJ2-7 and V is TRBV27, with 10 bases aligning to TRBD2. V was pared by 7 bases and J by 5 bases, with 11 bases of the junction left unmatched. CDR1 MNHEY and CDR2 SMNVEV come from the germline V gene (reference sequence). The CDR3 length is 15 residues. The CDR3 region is CASTPTLAGAHEQYF. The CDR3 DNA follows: TGTGCCAGCACCCCCACGCTAGCGGGAGCCCACGAGCAGTACTTC.

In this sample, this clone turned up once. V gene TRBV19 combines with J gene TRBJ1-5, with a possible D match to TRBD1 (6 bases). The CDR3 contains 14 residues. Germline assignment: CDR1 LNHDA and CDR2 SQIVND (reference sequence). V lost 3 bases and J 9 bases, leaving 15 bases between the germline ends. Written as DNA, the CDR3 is TGTGCCAGTAGTATCGGACAGCCTTTGTCGCCCCAGCATTTT. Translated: CASSIGQPLSPQHF.